Listed below are T cell receptor beta chains from one sample, sequenced in a study of cytomegalovirus exposure and HLA in healthy donors. Clones were read by immunoSEQ multiplex PCR, and TCRdb kept only the in-frame ones, dropping some. The table includes some 170,000 clones, approximately 80% detected once. The sample comprised PBMCs. The receptors were gathered from a man between 18 and 29 years old in good health and CMV-seropositive. The CDR3 runs from the conserved cysteine through the conserved F or W. Each record gives: clone size, V gene, D gene, J gene, CDR3 protein, CDR3 DNA. D genes are given only for firm matches. Not all rows give a size; the values are once, few, many and, for expanded clones, a class.

-	TRBV5-8	TRBD2	TRBJ2-1	CASSDEREASYNEQFF	TGTGCCAGCAGCGACGAGCGGGAGGCCTCCTACAATGAGCAGTTCTTC
few	TRBV6-1	TRBD1	TRBJ1-3	CASRGQGLSGNTIYF	TGTGCCAGCAGGGGACAGGGGCTCTCTGGAAACACCATATATTTT
-	TRBV28	TRBD1	TRBJ1-5	CASSLYAPGGSNQPQHF	TGTGCCAGCAGTTTATATGCCCCAGGGGGAAGCAATCAGCCCCAGCATTTT
-	TRBV27	-	TRBJ2-2	CARRREVGPGELFF	TGTGCCCGCAGGAGGGAAGTTGGCCCCGGGGAGCTGTTTTTT
-	TRBV6-1	TRBD1	TRBJ2-1	CASSGSGGSRQGVGEQFF	TGTGCCAGCAGTGGGTCTGGTGGTTCGAGACAGGGGGTGGGTGAGCAGTTCTTC
-	TRBV9	-	TRBJ2-1	CASSESGGRYNEQFF	TGTGCCAGCAGCGAAAGTGGGGGGAGATACAATGAGCAGTTCTTC
-	TRBV7-6	TRBD2	TRBJ2-5	CASSQKLAEGETQYF	TGTGCCAGCAGCCAAAAGCTAGCGGAGGGGGAGACCCAGTACTTC
-	TRBV28	-	TRBJ1-1	CASSLSHSTEAFF	TGTGCCAGCAGTTTATCCCACTCCACTGAAGCTTTCTTT
few	TRBV4-2	TRBD1	TRBJ2-4	CASSQELGQGPSVQYF	TGTGCCAGCAGCCAAGAGCTAGGACAGGGGCCGTCCGTTCAGTACTTC
-	TRBV7-3	-	TRBJ2-1	CASSKSLTGINEQFF	TGTGCCAGCAGCAAATCTCTCACAGGGATCAATGAGCAGTTCTTC
-	TRBV15	-	TRBJ2-7	CATSRVLGQGSYEQYF	TGTGCCACCAGCAGAGTTCTGGGGCAGGGCTCCTACGAGCAGTACTTC
-	TRBV4-2	-	TRBJ1-2	CASSQVETDYGYTF	TGTGCCAGCAGCCAAGTGGAGACAGACTATGGCTACACCTTC
once	TRBV4-3	-	TRBJ1-1	CASSQEEPAGTEAFF	TGCGCCAGCAGCCAAGAGGAGCCCGCCGGAACTGAAGCTTTCTTT
once	TRBV14	-	TRBJ2-6	CAGSGSGANVLTF	TGTGCCGGTAGCGGCTCTGGGGCCAACGTCCTGACTTTC
-	TRBV5-1	-	TRBJ2-7	CASSLASGGSSYEQYF	TGCGCCAGCAGCTTGGCTAGTGGGGGCAGCTCCTACGAGCAGTACTTC
-	TRBV6-1	TRBD1	TRBJ1-4	CASSEARGTGGEKLFF	TGTGCCAGCAGTGAAGCGCGGGGGACAGGGGGTGAAAAACTGTTTTTT
-	TRBV2	-	TRBJ2-1	CASRFRGTGEQFF	TGTGCCAGCAGATTTAGAGGTACTGGTGAGCAGTTCTTC
-	TRBV4-1	-	TRBJ1-5	CASSQLDSSNQPQHF	TGCGCCAGCAGCCAATTGGACAGTAGCAATCAGCCCCAGCATTTT
-	TRBV29-1	TRBD1	TRBJ1-5	CSVGGQHNGQPQHF	TGCAGCGTTGGGGGACAGCACAATGGTCAGCCCCAGCATTTT
-	TRBV11-2	-	TRBJ2-7	CASSSEVSDEQYF	TGTGCCAGCAGCTCCGAGGTCTCCGACGAGCAGTACTTC
-	TRBV5-1	-	TRBJ1-1	CATGGRPGEAFF	TGCGCCACCGGCGGAAGACCCGGGGAAGCTTTCTTT
once	TRBV13	TRBD1	TRBJ2-2	CASSTNRGGELFF	TGTGCCAGCAGCACTAACAGGGGTGGGGAGCTGTTTTTT
-	TRBV19	-	TRBJ1-1	CASRGTPEAFF	TGTGCCAGTCGAGGTACTCCGGAGGCTTTCTTT
-	TRBV5-5	-	TRBJ2-5	CASSWDWGVETQYF	TGTGCCAGCAGCTGGGACTGGGGCGTGGAGACCCAGTACTTC
-	TRBV6-1	-	TRBJ1-2	CASSERGGMYGYTF	TGTGCCAGCAGTGAGCGGGGGGGAATGTATGGCTACACCTTC
-	TRBV6-4	-	TRBJ2-7	CASSDPGEEQYF	TGTGCCAGCAGTGACCCGGGTGAAGAGCAGTACTTC
-	TRBV11-2	-	TRBJ2-3	CASSVGRGADTQYF	TGTGCCAGCAGCGTGGGGCGGGGCGCAGATACGCAGTATTTT
-	TRBV27	-	TRBJ1-2	CASSSTRGETNGYTF	TGTGCCAGCAGTTCAACCAGGGGAGAAACTAATGGCTACACCTTC
-	TRBV20-1	-	TRBJ2-3	CSAREGATQYF	TGCAGTGCTAGAGAGGGGGCCACGCAGTATTTT
once	TRBV27	TRBD1	TRBJ1-1	CASSPPRQGNTEAFF	TGTGCCAGCAGCCCGCCCCGACAGGGAAACACTGAAGCTTTCTTT
-	TRBV19	-	TRBJ2-7	CASSMTGSSYEQYF	TGTGCCAGTAGTATGACAGGAAGCTCCTACGAGCAGTACTTC
-	TRBV7-9	-	TRBJ1-6	CASSLDGNSPLHF	TGTGCCAGCAGCTTAGACGGGAATTCACCCCTCCACTTT
-	TRBV4-2	TRBD2	TRBJ2-7	CASSQGGLGAYEQYF	TGTGCCAGCAGCCAAGGGGGACTAGGGGCCTACGAGCAGTACTTC
-	TRBV29-1	-	TRBJ1-4	CSAGRPDEKLFF	TGCAGCGCGGGGAGACCTGATGAAAAACTGTTTTTT
few	TRBV5-1	TRBD1	TRBJ1-2	CASSLGQGDGYTF	TGCGCCAGCAGCCTCGGACAGGGTGATGGCTACACCTTC
-	TRBV29-1	-	TRBJ2-1	CSVDPRSYNEQFF	TGCAGCGTTGACCCGAGGTCCTACAATGAGCAGTTCTTC
-	TRBV7-9	-	TRBJ2-7	CASSLRGNTYEQYF	TGTGCCAGCAGCTTACGGGGAAACACCTACGAGCAGTACTTC
-	TRBV19	TRBD1	TRBJ1-2	CASRTKQGADYGYTF	TGTGCCAGTAGAACCAAACAGGGGGCGGACTATGGCTACACCTTC
-	TRBV28	-	TRBJ2-2	CASSQGYTGELFF	TGTGCCAGCAGTCAGGGATACACCGGGGAGCTGTTTTTT
-	TRBV2	-	TRBJ2-7	CASSVSPEQYF	TGTGCCAGCAGTGTCTCCCCCGAGCAGTACTTC
-	TRBV28	TRBD2	TRBJ2-1	CASSLGLAGTYNEQFF	TGTGCCAGCAGTTTGGGACTAGCGGGAACCTACAATGAGCAGTTCTTC
once	TRBV7-2	-	TRBJ1-5	CASSSGTSNQPQHF	TGTGCCAGCAGCTCCGGGACATCCAATCAGCCCCAGCATTTT
-	TRBV19	-	TRBJ1-4	CASRSGSEATNEKLFF	TGTGCCAGTAGGTCAGGGTCAGAGGCAACTAATGAAAAACTGTTTTTT
few	TRBV5-6	-	TRBJ2-5	CASSPTDQETQYF	TGTGCCAGCAGCCCGACAGATCAAGAGACCCAGTACTTC
once	TRBV7-8	TRBD2	TRBJ2-7	CASSLTALAGAYEQYF	TGTGCCAGCAGCTTAACTGCGCTAGCGGGGGCCTACGAGCAGTACTTC
-	TRBV18	-	TRBJ1-5	CASSPFRQGVGQPQHF	TGTGCCAGCTCACCATTTCGCCAGGGCGTCGGTCAGCCCCAGCATTTT
once	TRBV4-1	TRBD1	TRBJ2-1	CASSQKTGASNNEQFF	TGCGCCAGCAGCCAGAAAACAGGGGCCAGCAACAATGAGCAGTTCTTC
-	TRBV19	TRBD2	TRBJ2-1	CASSTLAGGYNEQFF	TGTGCCAGTAGCACTTTAGCGGGAGGCTACAATGAGCAGTTCTTC
few	TRBV14	TRBD1	TRBJ1-2	CASSQVLGTGRYTF	TGTGCCAGCAGCCAAGTGTTGGGGACAGGGCGCTACACCTTC
many	TRBV9	TRBD2	TRBJ2-2	CASSVGTSGSGELFF	TGTGCCAGCAGCGTAGGGACTAGTGGATCCGGGGAGCTGTTTTTT
-	TRBV29-1	-	TRBJ2-5	CSVETEFAQYF	TGCAGCGTTGAGACAGAGTTTGCCCAGTACTTC
-	TRBV10-3	TRBD2	TRBJ2-1	CAINGGAGDEQFF	TGTGCCATCAATGGCGGGGCGGGGGATGAGCAGTTCTTC
-	TRBV29-1	TRBD2	TRBJ2-3	CSLVDGTGASGRAVDTQYF	TGCAGCCTTGTGGACGGGACAGGGGCTAGCGGGAGGGCGGTAGATACGCAGTATTTT
once	TRBV6-5	-	TRBJ1-2	CASSYSVQDYTF	TGTGCCAGCAGTTACTCGGTACAGGACTACACCTTC
-	TRBV5-1	-	TRBJ1-2	CASSLSARGVYGYTF	TGCGCCAGCAGCTTGTCGGCCAGGGGAGTTTATGGCTACACCTTC
few	TRBV27	-	TRBJ2-1	CASNDLGLSSYNEQFF	TGTGCCAGCAACGACCTAGGACTAAGCTCCTACAATGAGCAGTTCTTC
-	TRBV2	TRBD1	TRBJ1-1	CASSHDRTGNTEAFF	TGTGCCAGCAGTCACGACAGGACAGGGAACACTGAAGCTTTCTTT
-	TRBV18	-	TRBJ1-5	CASSPYSGSQPQHF	TGTGCCAGCTCACCATATTCAGGAAGTCAGCCCCAGCATTTT